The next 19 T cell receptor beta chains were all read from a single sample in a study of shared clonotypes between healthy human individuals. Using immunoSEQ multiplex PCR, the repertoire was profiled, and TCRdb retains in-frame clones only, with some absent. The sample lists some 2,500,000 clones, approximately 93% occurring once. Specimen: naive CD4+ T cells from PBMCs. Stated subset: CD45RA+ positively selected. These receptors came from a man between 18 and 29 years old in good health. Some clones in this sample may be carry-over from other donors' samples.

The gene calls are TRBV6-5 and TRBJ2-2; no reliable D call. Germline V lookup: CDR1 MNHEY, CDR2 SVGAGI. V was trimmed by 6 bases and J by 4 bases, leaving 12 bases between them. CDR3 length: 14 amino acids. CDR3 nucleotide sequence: TGTGCCAGCAGCATCGCTCGAGGCACCGGGGAGCTGTTTTTT. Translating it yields CASSIARGTGELFF.

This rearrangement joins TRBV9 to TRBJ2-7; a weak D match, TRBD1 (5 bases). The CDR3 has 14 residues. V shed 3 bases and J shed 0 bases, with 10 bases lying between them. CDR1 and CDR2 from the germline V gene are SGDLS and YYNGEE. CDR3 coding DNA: TGTGCCAGCAGCGCGACAGAAAGCTCCTACGAGCAGTACTTC. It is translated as CASSATESSYEQYF.

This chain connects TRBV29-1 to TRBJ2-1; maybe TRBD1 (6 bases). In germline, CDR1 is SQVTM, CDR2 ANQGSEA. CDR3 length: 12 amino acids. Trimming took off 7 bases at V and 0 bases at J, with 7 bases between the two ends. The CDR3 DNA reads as TGCAGCGCAGGGGTCTCCTACAATGAGCAGTTCTTC. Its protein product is CSAGVSYNEQFF.

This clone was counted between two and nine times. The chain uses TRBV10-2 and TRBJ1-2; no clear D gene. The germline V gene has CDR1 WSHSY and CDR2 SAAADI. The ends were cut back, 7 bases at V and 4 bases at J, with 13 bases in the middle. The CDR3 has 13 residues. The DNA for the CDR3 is TGCGCCAGCACGATCGAATTGGGCTATGGCTACACCTTC. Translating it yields CASTIELGYGYTF.

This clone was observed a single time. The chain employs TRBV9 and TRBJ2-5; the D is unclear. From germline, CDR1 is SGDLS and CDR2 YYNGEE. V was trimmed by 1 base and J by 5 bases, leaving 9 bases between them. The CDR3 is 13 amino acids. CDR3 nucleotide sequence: TGTGCCAGCAGCGTAACTTATTCCGAGACCCAGTACTTC. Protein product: CASSVTYSETQYF.

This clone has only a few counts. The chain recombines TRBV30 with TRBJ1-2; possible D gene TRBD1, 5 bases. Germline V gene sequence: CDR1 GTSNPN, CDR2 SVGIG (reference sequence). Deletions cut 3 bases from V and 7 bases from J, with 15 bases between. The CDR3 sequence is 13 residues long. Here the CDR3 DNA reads TGTGCCTGGAGCGGGATCCAGGGATCTGGCTACACCTTC. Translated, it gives CAWSGIQGSGYTF.

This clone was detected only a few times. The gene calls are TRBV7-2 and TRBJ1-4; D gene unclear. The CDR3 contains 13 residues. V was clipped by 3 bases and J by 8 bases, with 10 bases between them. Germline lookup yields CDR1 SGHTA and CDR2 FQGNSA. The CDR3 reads CASSLIRREKLFF. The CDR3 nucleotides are TGTGCCAGCAGCTTGATACGGCGGGAAAAACTGTTTTTT.

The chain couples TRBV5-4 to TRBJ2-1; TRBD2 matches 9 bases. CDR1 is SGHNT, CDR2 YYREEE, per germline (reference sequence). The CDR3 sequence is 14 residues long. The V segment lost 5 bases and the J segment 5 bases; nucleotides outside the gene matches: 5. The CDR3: CASRTTSGDNEQFF. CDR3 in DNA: TGTGCCAGCAGGACGACTAGCGGAGACAATGAGCAGTTCTTC. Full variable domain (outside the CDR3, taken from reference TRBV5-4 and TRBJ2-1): ETGVTQSPTHLIKTRGQQVTLRCSSQSGHNTVSWYQQALGQGPQFIFQYYREEENGRGNFPPRFSGLQFPNYSSELNVNALELDDSALYLCASRTTSGDNEQFFGPGTRLTVL.

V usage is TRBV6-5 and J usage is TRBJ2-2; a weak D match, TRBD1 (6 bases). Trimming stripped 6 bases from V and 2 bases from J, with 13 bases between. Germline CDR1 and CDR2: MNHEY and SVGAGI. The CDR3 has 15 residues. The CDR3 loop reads CASRRGLGNTGELFF. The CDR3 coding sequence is TGTGCCAGCAGGAGGGGGTTGGGAAACACCGGGGAGCTGTTTTTT.

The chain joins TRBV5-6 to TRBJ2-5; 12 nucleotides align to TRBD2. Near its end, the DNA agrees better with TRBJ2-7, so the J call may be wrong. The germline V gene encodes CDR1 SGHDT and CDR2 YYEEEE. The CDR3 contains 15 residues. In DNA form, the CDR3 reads TGTGCCAGCAGCGCCGGACTAGCGGGACTGTACGAGCAGTACTTC. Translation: CASSAGLAGLYEQYF.

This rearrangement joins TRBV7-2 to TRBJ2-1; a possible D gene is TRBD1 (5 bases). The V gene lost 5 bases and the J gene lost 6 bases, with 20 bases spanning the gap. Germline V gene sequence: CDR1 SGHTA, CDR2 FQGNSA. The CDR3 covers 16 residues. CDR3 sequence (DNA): TGTGCCAGCAGCCCCCAAGCCTTGGGGCCTGGCAATGAGCAGTTCTTC. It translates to CASSPQALGPGNEQFF.

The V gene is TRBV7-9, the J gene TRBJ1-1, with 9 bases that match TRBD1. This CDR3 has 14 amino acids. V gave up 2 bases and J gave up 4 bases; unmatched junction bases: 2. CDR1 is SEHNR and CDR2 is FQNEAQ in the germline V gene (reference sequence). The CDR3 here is CASSLLTGGTEAFF. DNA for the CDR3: TGTGCCAGCAGCTTACTGACAGGGGGCACTGAAGCTTTCTTT.

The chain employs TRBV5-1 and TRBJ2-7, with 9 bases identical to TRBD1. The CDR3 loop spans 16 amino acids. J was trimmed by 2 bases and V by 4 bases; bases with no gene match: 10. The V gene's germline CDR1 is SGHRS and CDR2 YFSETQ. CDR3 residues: CASSPNQGQGAYEQYF. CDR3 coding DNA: TGCGCCAGCAGCCCTAACCAGGGACAGGGCGCCTACGAGCAGTACTTC.

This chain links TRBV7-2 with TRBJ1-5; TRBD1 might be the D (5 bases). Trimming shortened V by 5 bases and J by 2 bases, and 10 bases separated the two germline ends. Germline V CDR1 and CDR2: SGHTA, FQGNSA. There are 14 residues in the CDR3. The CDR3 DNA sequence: TGTGCCAGCAGCACCAGGGCGGGCAATCAGCCCCAGCATTTT. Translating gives CASSTRAGNQPQHF. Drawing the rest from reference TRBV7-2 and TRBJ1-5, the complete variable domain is GAGVSQSPSNKVTEKGKDVELRCDPISGHTALYWYRQSLGQGLEFLIYFQGNSAPDKSGLPSDRFSAERTGGSVSTLTIQRTQQEDSAVYLCASSTRAGNQPQHFGDGTRLSIL.

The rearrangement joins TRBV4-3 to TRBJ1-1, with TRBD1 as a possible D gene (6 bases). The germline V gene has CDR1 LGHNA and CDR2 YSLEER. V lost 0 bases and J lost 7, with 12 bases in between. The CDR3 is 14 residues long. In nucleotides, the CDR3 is TGCGCCAGCAGCCAAGAGGGGGGCGACGATGAAGCTTTCTTT. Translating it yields CASSQEGGDDEAFF.

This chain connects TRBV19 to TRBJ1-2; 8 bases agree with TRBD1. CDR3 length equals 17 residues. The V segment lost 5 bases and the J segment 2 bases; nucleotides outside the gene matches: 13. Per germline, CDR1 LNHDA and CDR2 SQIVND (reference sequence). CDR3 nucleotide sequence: TGTGCCAGTAGTTCCCTTCGGGAGGCAGGGGGCAACTATGGCTACACCTTC. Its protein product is CASSSLREAGGNYGYTF.

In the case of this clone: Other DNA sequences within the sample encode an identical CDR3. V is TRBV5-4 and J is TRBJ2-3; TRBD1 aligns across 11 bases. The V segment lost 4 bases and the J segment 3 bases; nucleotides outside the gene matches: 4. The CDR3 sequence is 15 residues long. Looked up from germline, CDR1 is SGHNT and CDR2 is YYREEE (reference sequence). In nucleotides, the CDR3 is TGTGCCAGCAGCCGTCGGGACAGGGGGACAGATACGCAGTATTTT. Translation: CASSRRDRGTDTQYF.

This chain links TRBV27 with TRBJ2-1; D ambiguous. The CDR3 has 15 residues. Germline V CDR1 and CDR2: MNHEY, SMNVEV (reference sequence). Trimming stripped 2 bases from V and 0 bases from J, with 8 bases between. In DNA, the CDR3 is TGTGCCAGCAGTTTAGTGCGGAGCTCCTACAATGAGCAGTTCTTC. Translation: CASSLVRSSYNEQFF.

CDR3 loop: CASSRPGLKLNGYTF. The CDR3 DNA reads as TGTGCCAGCAGCCGCCCAGGACTTAAGCTGAATGGCTACACCTTC. This rearrangement joins TRBV7-9 to TRBJ1-2; D is undetermined. The CDR3 runs 15 residues. V was clipped by 5 bases and J by 6 bases, with 19 bases between them. Germline V gives CDR1 SEHNR, CDR2 FQNEAQ (reference sequence).